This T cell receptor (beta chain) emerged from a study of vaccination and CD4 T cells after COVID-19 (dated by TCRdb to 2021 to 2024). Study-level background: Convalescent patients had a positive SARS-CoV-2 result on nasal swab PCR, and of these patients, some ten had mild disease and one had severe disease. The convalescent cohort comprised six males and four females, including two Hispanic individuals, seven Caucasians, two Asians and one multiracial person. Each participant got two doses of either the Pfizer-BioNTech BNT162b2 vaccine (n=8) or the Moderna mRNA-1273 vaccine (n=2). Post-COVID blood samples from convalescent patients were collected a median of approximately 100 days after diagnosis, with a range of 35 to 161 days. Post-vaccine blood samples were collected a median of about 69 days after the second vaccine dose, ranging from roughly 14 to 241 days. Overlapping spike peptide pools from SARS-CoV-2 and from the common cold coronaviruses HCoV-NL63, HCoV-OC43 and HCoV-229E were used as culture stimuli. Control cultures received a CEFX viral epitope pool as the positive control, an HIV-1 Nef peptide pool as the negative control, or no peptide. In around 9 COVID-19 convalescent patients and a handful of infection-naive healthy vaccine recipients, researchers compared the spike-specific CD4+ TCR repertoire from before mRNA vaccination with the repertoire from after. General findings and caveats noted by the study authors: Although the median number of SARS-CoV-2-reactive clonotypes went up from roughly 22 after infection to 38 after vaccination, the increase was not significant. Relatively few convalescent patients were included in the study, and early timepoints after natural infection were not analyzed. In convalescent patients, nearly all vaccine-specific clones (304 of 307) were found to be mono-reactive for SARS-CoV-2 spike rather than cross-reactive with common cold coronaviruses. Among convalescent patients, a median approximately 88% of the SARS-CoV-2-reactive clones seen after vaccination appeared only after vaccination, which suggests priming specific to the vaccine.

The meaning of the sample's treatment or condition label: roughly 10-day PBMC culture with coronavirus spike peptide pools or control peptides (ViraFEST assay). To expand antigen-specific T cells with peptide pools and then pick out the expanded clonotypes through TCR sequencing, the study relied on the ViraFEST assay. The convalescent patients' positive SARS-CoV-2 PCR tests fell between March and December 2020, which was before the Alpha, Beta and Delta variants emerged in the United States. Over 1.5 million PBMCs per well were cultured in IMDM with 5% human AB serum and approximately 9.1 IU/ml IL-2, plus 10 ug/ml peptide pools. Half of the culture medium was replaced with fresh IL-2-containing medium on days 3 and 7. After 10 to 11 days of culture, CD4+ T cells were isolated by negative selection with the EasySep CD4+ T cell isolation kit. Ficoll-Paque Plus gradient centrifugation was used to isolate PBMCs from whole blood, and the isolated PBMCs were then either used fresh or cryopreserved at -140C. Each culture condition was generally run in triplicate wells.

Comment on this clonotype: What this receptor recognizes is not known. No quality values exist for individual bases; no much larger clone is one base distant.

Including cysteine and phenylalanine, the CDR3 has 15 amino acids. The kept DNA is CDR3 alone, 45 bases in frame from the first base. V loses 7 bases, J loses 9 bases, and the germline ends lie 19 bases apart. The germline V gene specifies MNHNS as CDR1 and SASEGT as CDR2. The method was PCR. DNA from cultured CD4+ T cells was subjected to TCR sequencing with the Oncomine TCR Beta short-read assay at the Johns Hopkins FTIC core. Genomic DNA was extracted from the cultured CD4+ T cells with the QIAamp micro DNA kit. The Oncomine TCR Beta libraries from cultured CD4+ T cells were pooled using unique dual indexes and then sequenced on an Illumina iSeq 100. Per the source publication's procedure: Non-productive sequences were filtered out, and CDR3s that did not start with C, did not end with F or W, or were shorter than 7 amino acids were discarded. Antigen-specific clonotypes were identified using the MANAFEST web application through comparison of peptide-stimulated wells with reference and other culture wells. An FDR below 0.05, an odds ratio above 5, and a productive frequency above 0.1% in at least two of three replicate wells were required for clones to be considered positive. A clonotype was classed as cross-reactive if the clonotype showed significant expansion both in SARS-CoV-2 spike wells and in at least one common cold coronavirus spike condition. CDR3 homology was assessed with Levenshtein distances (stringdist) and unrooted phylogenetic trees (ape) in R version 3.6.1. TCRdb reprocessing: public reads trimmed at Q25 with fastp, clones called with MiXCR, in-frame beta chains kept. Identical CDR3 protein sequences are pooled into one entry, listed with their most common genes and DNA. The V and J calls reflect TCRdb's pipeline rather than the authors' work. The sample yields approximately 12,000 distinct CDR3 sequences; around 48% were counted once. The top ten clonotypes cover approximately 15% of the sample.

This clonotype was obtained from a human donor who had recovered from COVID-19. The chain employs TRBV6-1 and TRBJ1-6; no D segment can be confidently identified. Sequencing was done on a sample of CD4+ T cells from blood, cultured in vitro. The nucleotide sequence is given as TGTGCCAGCACCTCTCGTTTCCATGGTTTTTCACCCCTCCACTTT. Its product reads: CASTSRFHGFSPLHF.